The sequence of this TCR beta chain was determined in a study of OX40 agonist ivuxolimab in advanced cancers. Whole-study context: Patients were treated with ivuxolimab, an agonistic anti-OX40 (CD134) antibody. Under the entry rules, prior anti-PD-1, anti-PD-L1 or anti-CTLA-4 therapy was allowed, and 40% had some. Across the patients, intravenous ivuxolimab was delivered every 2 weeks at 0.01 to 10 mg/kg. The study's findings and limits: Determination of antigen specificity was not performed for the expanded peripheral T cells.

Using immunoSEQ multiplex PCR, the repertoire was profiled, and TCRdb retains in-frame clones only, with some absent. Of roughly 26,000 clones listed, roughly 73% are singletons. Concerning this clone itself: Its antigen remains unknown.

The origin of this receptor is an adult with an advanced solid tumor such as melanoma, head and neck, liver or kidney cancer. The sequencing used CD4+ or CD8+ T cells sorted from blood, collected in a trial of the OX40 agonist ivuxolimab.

The CDR3 loop is CASSQDGSSGREQFF. The CDR3 nucleotides read TGCGCCAGCAGCCAAGACGGGTCTAGCGGGCGGGAGCAGTTCTTC. J is TRBJ2-1 and V is TRBV4-3; 8 nucleotides line up with TRBD2. Trimming at V came to 0 bases and at J to 10 bases, leaving 8 bases not matched to a gene. CDR3 length: 15 residues. The germline V gene encodes CDR1 LGHNA and CDR2 YSLEER.